The rows below give T cell receptor beta chains drawn from one sample of a study of blood T cells in healthy people across ages. TCRdb reanalysed the 5' RACE reads using MiXCR and keeps one entry per CDR3 protein. Of about 1 million distinct CDR3 sequences listed, about 23% were seen once; the top ten hold less than 0.85%. Another study also made use of these data, one on T cells of mothers and their children.

Input material: blood. Receptors originate from a girl aged 2-10 years in good health. CDR3s include the opening cysteine and the closing phenylalanine or tryptophan. The order of the fields is D gene, J gene, V gene, clone size, CDR3 DNA, CDR3 protein. D genes are given only for firm matches. Part of the rows lack a size; the others show once, few, many or a class for expanded clones.

.,TRBJ1-5,TRBV7-2,.,TGTGCCAGCAGCTTAGCCCTTACCCGGGTCCAGCCCCAGCATTTT,CASSLALTRVQPQHF
.,TRBJ2-5,TRBV12-3/TRBV12-4,few,TGTGCCAGCAGTTTGGTCTCACAGGCAAGGTCGGAGACCCAGTACTTC,CASSLVSQARSETQYF
.,TRBJ2-7,TRBV12-3/TRBV12-4,.,TGTGCCAGCAGTTTAAGGCAAGAGCAGTACTTC,CASSLRQEQYF
.,TRBJ2-7,TRBV7-3,few,TGTGCCAGCAGTGTCAGGGCTGGTTACGAGCAGTACTTC,CASSVRAGYEQYF
.,TRBJ1-2,TRBV27,.,TGTGCCAGCACCTCCCTCCCCGGGACAATGGGCTACACCTTC,CASTSLPGTMGYTF
.,TRBJ2-3,TRBV7-3,many,TGTGCCAGCAGGCCGACTGGGGGAGATACGCAGTATTTT,CASRPTGGDTQYF
TRBD2,TRBJ2-5,TRBV7-2,.,TGTGCCAGCAGCTTACTAAGCGGGATGTTCGGGGAGACCCAGTACTTC,CASSLLSGMFGETQYF
TRBD1,TRBJ2-7,TRBV20-1,.,TGCAGTGCTATTAGACAGGGACACGAGCAGTACTTC,CSAIRQGHEQYF
.,TRBJ2-7,TRBV5-1,few,TGCGCCAGCAGCTTGGGGACGGTCGCCTACGAGCAGTACTTC,CASSLGTVAYEQYF
TRBD2,TRBJ2-3,TRBV20-1,few,TGCAGTGCTAGAGATCACCTCGGACTAGCGGGGGGGAGTAGCACAGATACGCAGTATTTT,CSARDHLGLAGGSSTDTQYF
.,TRBJ1-5,TRBV24-1,.,TGTGCCACCGGAGTCGATCAGCCCCAGCATTTT,CATGVDQPQHF
TRBD2,TRBJ2-1,TRBV3-1,few,TGTGCCAGCAGCCAAGATCTGATCAGCGGGACGAATGAGCAGTTCTTC,CASSQDLISGTNEQFF
.,TRBJ2-7,TRBV5-1,.,TGCGCCAGCAGCTTGCAGCCCAGCGGAGGGGGCTACGAGCAGTACTTC,CASSLQPSGGGYEQYF
.,TRBJ2-7,TRBV5-6,few,TGTGCCAGCATCCTGACAGGAAAGTCCTACGAGCAGTACTTC,CASILTGKSYEQYF
.,TRBJ1-1,TRBV5-1,few,TGCGCCAGCAGCTTAGTTGAAGCTTTCTTT,CASSLVEAFF
.,TRBJ2-2,TRBV11-1,.,TGTGCCAGCAGCTGGGGCACCTCGGCCGGGGAGCTGTTTTTT,CASSWGTSAGELFF
.,TRBJ1-3,TRBV5-1,few,TGCGCCAGCAGCTTAGGGGACCTCGGGGACACCATATATTTT,CASSLGDLGDTIYF